This entry lists 9 T cell receptor beta chains sequenced from one sample in a study of cytomegalovirus exposure and HLA in healthy donors. Primers included in the PCR were 60 Vbeta and 13 Jbeta primers. Clones were sequenced by immunoSEQ multiplex PCR, and TCRdb holds only the in-frame ones, with some missing. The table has roughly 130,000 clones, 80% seen once; the top ten hold over 3%. Sequences were obtained from PBMCs. The receptors were sampled from a woman between 40 and 55 years old in good health and CMV-seronegative.

V and J are TRBV5-6 and TRBJ2-7, with a tentative D call TRBD1 (6 bases). CDR3 length: 14 residues. The V end was cut by 0 bases, the J end by 0 bases, with 7 bases between. CDR1 and CDR2 from the germline V gene are SGHDT and YYEEEE. The CDR3 spells CASSLGQDSYEQYF. Written as DNA, the CDR3 is TGTGCCAGCAGCTTGGGACAGGACTCCTACGAGCAGTACTTC.

V gene TRBV5-1 combines with J gene TRBJ2-5; 12 bases map to TRBD2. Trimming removed 1 base from V and 3 bases from J; junction bases left unmatched: 4. Germline V lookup: CDR1 SGHRS, CDR2 YFSETQ. There are 16 residues in the CDR3. DNA for the CDR3: TGCGCCAGCAGCTTGCCTAGCGGGGGGGCGGAAGAGACCCAGTACTTC. It is translated as CASSLPSGGAEETQYF.

The chain couples TRBV10-3 to TRBJ1-5; the match to TRBD1 covers 10 bases. The CDR3 covers 15 residues. The V gene end was trimmed by 4 bases and the J gene end by 3 bases; junction bases not matched to a gene: 3. Germline CDR1 ENHRY, CDR2 SYGVKD. CDR3 nucleotides: TGTGCCATCAGTGGGGGGACAGGGGTCAATCAGCCCCAGCATTTT. Its translation: CAISGGTGVNQPQHF.

This rearrangement joins TRBV7-2 to TRBJ1-2, with 7 bases identical to TRBD1. CDR3 length equals 14 residues. V was pared by 0 bases and J by 8 bases, with 6 bases of the junction left unmatched. Germline CDR1 and CDR2: SGHTA and FQGNSA. DNA for the CDR3: TGTGCCAGCAGCTTAGCAGACAGGGCGGGAGGCTACACCTTC. As protein: CASSLADRAGGYTF.

The chain joins TRBV4-3 to TRBJ2-3; TRBD1 is a possible D gene (6 bases). Germline V lookup: CDR1 LGHNA, CDR2 YSLEER. CDR3 length: 19 residues. Trimming pared 2 bases from V and 1 base from J, leaving 22 bases between. In DNA, the CDR3 is TGCGCCAGCAGCCAATCCTTCCTCGGGTCCGAGGGGGGCACAGATACGCAGTATTTT. The encoded protein is CASSQSFLGSEGGTDTQYF.

The rearrangement joins TRBV19 to TRBJ1-5; D gene ambiguous. The CDR3 is 14 amino acids. Trimming took 0 bases from V and 1 from J, leaving 4 bases between them. Germline CDR1 reads LNHDA; CDR2 reads SQIVND (reference sequence). CDR3 in DNA: TGTGCCAGTAGTATAGACAGGAGCAATCAGCCCCAGCATTTT. This codes for CASSIDRSNQPQHF.

The chain recombines TRBV6-5 with TRBJ1-1; D perhaps matches TRBD1 (6 bases). V shed 5 bases and J shed 5 bases, with 12 bases lying between them. Germline CDR1 is MNHEY and CDR2 is SVGAGI. The CDR3 length is 13 residues. The CDR3 sequence is CASSARQETEAFF. For the CDR3, the DNA is TGTGCCAGCAGTGCGAGACAGGAAACTGAAGCTTTCTTT.

The J gene is TRBJ1-5, the V gene TRBV5-6, with D perhaps TRBD1 (5 bases). CDR1 and CDR2 from the germline V gene are SGHDT and YYEEEE. CDR3 length equals 14 residues. V was pared by 2 bases and J by 7 bases, with 13 bases between. Written as DNA, the CDR3 is TGTGCCAGCAGCTTTGGGGGGTGGGGGCAGCCCCAGCATTTT. Protein product: CASSFGGWGQPQHF.

The CDR3 DNA reads TGTGCCAGCAGCCAAGTTTCACAGGGTGGCGCTAATGAAAAACTGTTTTTT. The encoded protein is CASSQVSQGGANEKLFF. The rearrangement joins TRBV4-2 to TRBJ1-4; D perhaps matches TRBD1 (6 bases). The CDR3 totals 17 residues. V was cut by 1 base and J by 3 bases, with 15 bases left in between. Germline assignment: CDR1 LGHNA and CDR2 YNFKEQ.